This TCR beta chain stems from a study of regulatory T cells in long-lasting Graves disease (dated by TCRdb to about 2021). Study-wide context: Patients with newly diagnosed Graves' disease had been on antithyroid drugs for under 3 months. Peripheral blood TCR sequencing and RNA sequencing compared persistent Graves' disease patients with newly diagnosed Graves' disease patients. The study was conducted in China and was registered as a clinical trial. A total of roughly 35 samples underwent TCR sequencing: around 13 from persistent and around 20 from newly diagnosed Graves' disease patients.

The investigation overall reported the following: TRBV28, TRBJ1-2 and TRBJ2-5 were preferentially used in persistent disease, while TRBV20-1 and TRBJ2-1 were favored in newly diagnosed disease. The authors noted that the small sample size was a limitation that may lower accuracy. Peripheral blood alone was examined, since thyroid tissue, which constituted the primary lesion, could not be accessed. Sequencing and analysis were limited to the TCR beta chain. Compared with newly diagnosed patients, persistent Graves' disease patients had lower TCR Shannon entropy and fewer highly expanded clones, which suggests clonal expansion. Patients with persistent disease shared more public clonotypes (about 3,000) than newly diagnosed patients did (more than 900).

The library was generated by multiplex PCR. Sequencing was carried out with an Illumina HiSeq 4000. To build TCR beta libraries, CDR3 regions were amplified by Arm-PCR using iRepertoire HTBI primers. Before sequencing, the PCR products went through gel purification. The original methods were these. A total of some 60 TRBV and 14 TRBJ segments were identified across samples and were used for gene usage analysis of CDR3 amino acid clonotypes. Filtered high-quality paired reads were merged into contigs using COPE and FqMerger. BLAST was used to align contigs to the IMGT TRBV, TRBD and TRBJ reference genes, and CDR3 was defined following IMGT. Any clonotype with a frequency above 0.1% was classified as a highly expanded clone. Shannon entropy served as the measure of repertoire diversity, while the Gini coefficient captured V-J evenness. Public clonotypes were defined as clonotypes shared by more than one individual. TCRdb cleaned the public reads at Q25 with fastp, built clones with MiXCR and kept in-frame beta chains. When rows share a CDR3 protein, they turn into one entry using the most common DNA and genes. The V and J calls, along with clone size, are taken from TCRdb and not from the paper's own processing. In this sample the table shows 560,000 or so distinct CDR3 sequences, 15% to 20% of which occur a single time. The top ten hold around 12% of the sample.

A word on this clonotype: Its antigen is unknown. Within one base of it there is no much larger clone, and no base qualities were kept.

CDR1 and CDR2 were assigned from the germline V gene (reference sequence) as SEHNR and FQNEAQ. Measured from the cysteine to the phenylalanine, the CDR3 is 16 residues long. Only CDR3 DNA is held: 48 bases, read in frame from base 1. V ends up 1 base short and J 1 base short, with an unmatched junction base count of 2. Sample time point, as interpreted from the label and publication: newly diagnosed GD, antithyroid drugs for less than 3 months. For both TCR sequencing and RNA sequencing, RNA was extracted from PBMCs using TRIzol. The diagnosis of Graves' disease followed American Thyroid Association guidelines. Recruitment of patients was carried out at an endocrinology department in Xi'an, China. Each patient gave around 9 milliliters of peripheral blood, collected in an EDTA anticoagulant tube. Ficoll Paque Plus density gradient separation was used to isolate PBMCs, and no further T cell sorting was done. An Agilent 2100 Bioanalyzer and agarose gel were used to check RNA quality, and a NanoDrop 2000 was used to measure RNA concentration.

Another study also made use of these data, one on T cells in Graves' hyperthyroidism and ophthalmopathy. Taken from the second paper: Stable Graves' hyperthyroidism was defined as the absence of progression to ophthalmopathy over 18 months of follow-up. Hyperthyroidism patients were aged 18 to 65 years and newly diagnosed, with disease duration of less than 2 months. The study excluded patients with uncontrolled infections, other autoimmune diseases, pregnancy or lactation. Diagnoses relied on clinical symptoms, serum thyroxine and TRAb, thyroid ultrasound and orbital computed tomography. The first round of RT-PCR for the TCR CDR3 was performed with the HTBI primer set and the Qiagen OneStep RT-PCR kit. Most expanded thyroid clonotypes (frequency above 0.001) were also detected in blood, suggesting blood repertoires may reflect thyroid immune responses. Ophthalmopathy was separated from stable hyperthyroidism by a 13 V-J signature model, with 87.88% sensitivity and 81% to 82% specificity obtained in cross-validation and 80%/75% obtained in testing. In validation, the model predicted progression to ophthalmopathy a median of about 6.8 months before onset, with approximately 68% sensitivity and 72.22% specificity. To identify TCR V-J signatures that set the groups apart, the researchers used a discovery cohort of more than 95 patients, made up of approximately 43 with Graves' ophthalmopathy and some 58 with stable Graves' hyperthyroidism. An independent validation cohort of under 20 hyperthyroidism patients and about 16 patients who later progressed to ophthalmopathy tested prospective prediction of ophthalmopathy. The 80 to 100 discovery patients were randomly divided into training and test sets at a 7:3 ratio. In addition, the study compared T-cell repertoires in thyroid tissue and in blood from a handful of Graves' hyperthyroidism patients. After blood sampling, hyperthyroidism patients were treated with methimazole at a starting dose of 30 mg daily, and ophthalmopathy patients were treated with high-dose intravenous methylprednisolone. Libraries were constructed in a second round of multiplex PCR, after which size selection and purification were carried out. The libraries were sequenced on an Illumina HiSeq2000 using paired-end 100 bp reads. SOAPnuke was used to process the raw data, throwing out any read that contained adapters or uncalled bases, had a mean Phred below 15, or lacked an exact constant-primer or identifier match. High-quality paired reads were merged using COPE v1.2.5, and each unique nucleotide sequence was defined as a clonotype. MiTCR v1.1 was used to align the clonotypes against IMGT TRBV, TRBD and TRBJ reference segments. The analysis included only V-J combinations with a frequency above 0.0001, which together covered 99% to 99.2% of the repertoires. A TCS score was defined as the ratio between F50 (clonal expansion) and ExV (chaos), using BLOSUM62-based TCRdist between CDR3 peptides within each V-J. Welch's t-statistics and random forest reduced around 510 V-J features to 13, which were used in a naive Bayes classifier (R e1071). No statistical method was used to fix the sample size in advance, and group allocation was not hidden from the investigators. The paper reports TCR Vbeta CDR3 sequencing of some 140 peripheral blood samples: approximately 43 ophthalmopathy, fewer than 80 hyperthyroidism and around 17 progressor patients.

Here the sequenced sample was peripheral blood mononuclear cells (PBMCs), taken at new diagnosis, from a patient treated with antithyroid drugs. The TCR was taken from a man between 18 and 35 years old with Graves disease. Donor details come from another sample of the same person, matched by shared clones. The chain was built from TRBV7-9 and TRBJ2-7; TRBD2 matches 12 bases in the middle. The CDR3 reads as follows: CASSLGGLAGSYEQYF. The nucleotide sequence is given as TGTGCCAGCAGCTTAGGGGGACTAGCGGGTTCCTACGAGCAGTACTTC.